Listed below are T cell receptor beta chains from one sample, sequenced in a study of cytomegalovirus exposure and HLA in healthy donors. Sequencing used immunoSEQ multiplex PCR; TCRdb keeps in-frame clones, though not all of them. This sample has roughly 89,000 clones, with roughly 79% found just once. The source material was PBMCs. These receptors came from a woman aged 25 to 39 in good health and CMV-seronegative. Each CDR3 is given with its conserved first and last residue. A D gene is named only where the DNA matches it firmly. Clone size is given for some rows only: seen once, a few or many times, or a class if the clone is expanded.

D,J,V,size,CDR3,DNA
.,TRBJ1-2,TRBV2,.,CASSATGRDNYGYTF,TGTGCCAGCAGCGCAACAGGGAGGGATAACTATGGCTACACCTTC
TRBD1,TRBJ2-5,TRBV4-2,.,CASSRQGGETQYF,TGTGCCAGCAGCCGACAGGGGGGAGAGACCCAGTACTTC
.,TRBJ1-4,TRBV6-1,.,CASRPGYANEKLFF,TGTGCCAGCAGACCAGGGTACGCTAATGAAAAACTGTTTTTT
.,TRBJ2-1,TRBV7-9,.,CASSRRDSLDNEQFF,TGTGCCAGCAGCAGGCGGGACTCATTGGATAATGAGCAGTTCTTC
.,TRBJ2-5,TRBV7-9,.,CASSFKETQYF,TGTGCCAGCAGCTTTAAAGAGACCCAGTACTTC
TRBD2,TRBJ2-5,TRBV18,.,CASSPRLAEGETQYF,TGTGCCAGCTCCCCCCGGCTAGCGGAAGGAGAGACCCAGTACTTC
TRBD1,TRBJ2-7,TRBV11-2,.,CASSTGQFSNEQYF,TGTGCCAGCAGCACGGGACAGTTCAGCAACGAGCAGTACTTC
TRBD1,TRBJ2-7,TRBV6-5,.,CASSKPGQAYEQYF,TGTGCCAGCAGTAAGCCGGGACAGGCCTACGAGCAGTACTTC
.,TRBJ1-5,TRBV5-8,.,CASSLGRGRAGHQPQHF,TGTGCCAGCAGCCTGGGCCGTGGGAGGGCGGGCCATCAGCCCCAGCATTTT
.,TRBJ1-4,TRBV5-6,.,CASSTQGPEKLFF,TGTGCCAGCAGCACGCAGGGGCCTGAAAAACTGTTTTTT
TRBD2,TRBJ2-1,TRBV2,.,CASAGGGLADNEQFF,TGTGCCAGCGCTGGGGGGGGACTAGCGGACAATGAGCAGTTCTTC
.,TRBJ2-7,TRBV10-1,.,CASSESGSGRSYEQYF,TGCGCCAGCAGTGAGTCCGGGTCAGGGAGGTCCTACGAGCAGTACTTC
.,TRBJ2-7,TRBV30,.,CAWGGLPSSYEQYF,TGTGCCTGGGGGGGCCTACCGAGTTCCTACGAGCAGTACTTC
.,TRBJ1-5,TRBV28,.,CASNPGGNQPQHF,TGTGCCAGCAACCCCGGGGGCAATCAGCCCCAGCATTTT
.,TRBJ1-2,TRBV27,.,CASSSGPQGFPYGYTF,TGTGCCAGCAGTTCCGGGCCGCAGGGGTTCCCCTATGGCTACACCTTC
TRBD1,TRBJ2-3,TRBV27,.,CASRSTGGVTQYF,TGTGCCAGCAGAAGCACAGGGGGCGTTACGCAGTATTTT
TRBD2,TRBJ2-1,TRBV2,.,CASTGLADNQPHEQFF,TGTGCCAGCACTGGACTAGCGGACAACCAACCTCATGAGCAGTTCTTC
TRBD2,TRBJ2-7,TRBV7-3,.,CASRGVEAGASYYEQYF,TGTGCCAGCCGGGGGGTCGAAGCGGGAGCCAGTTACTACGAGCAGTACTTC
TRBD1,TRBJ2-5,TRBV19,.,CASSTSPLQGETQYF,TGTGCCAGTAGTACCAGTCCCTTACAGGGGGAGACCCAGTACTTC
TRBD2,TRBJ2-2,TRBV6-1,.,CASRGTSGNTGELFF,TGTGCCAGCAGAGGGACTAGCGGGAACACCGGGGAGCTGTTTTTT
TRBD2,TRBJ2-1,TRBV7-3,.,CASSFRGTRDNEQFF,TGTGCCAGCAGCTTCCGCGGGACTAGAGACAATGAGCAGTTCTTC
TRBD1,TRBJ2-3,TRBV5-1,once,CASSFATGHTDTQYF,TGCGCCAGCAGCTTCGCGACAGGGCACACAGATACGCAGTATTTT
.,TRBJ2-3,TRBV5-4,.,CASSLQSSTDTQYF,TGTGCCAGCAGCTTACAGTCTAGCACAGATACGCAGTATTTT
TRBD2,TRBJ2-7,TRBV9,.,CASSPLAGADYEQYF,TGTGCCAGCAGCCCCCTAGCGGGAGCCGATTACGAGCAGTACTTC
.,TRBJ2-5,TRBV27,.,CASSFGLRETQYF,TGTGCCAGCAGTTTTGGGCTCCGAGAGACCCAGTACTTC
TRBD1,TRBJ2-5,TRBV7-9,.,CASSLPMTGQETQYF,TGTGCCAGCAGCTTACCCATGACAGGGCAAGAGACCCAGTACTTC
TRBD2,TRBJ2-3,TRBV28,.,CASGALAGVGTQYF,TGTGCCAGCGGGGCACTAGCGGGAGTTGGTACGCAGTATTTT
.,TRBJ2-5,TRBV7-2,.,CASSPLLMETQYF,TGTGCCAGCAGCCCCCTCCTTATGGAGACCCAGTACTTC
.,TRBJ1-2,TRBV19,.,CASSIVGARDGYTF,TGTGCCAGTAGTATTGTCGGTGCCAGGGATGGCTACACCTTC
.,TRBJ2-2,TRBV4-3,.,CASTTSGTGELFF,TGCGCCAGCACTACTAGTGGCACCGGGGAGCTGTTTTTT
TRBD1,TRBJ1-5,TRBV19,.,CASSGGTGILEQPQHF,TGTGCCAGTAGTGGTGGGACAGGGATACTCGAACAGCCCCAGCATTTT
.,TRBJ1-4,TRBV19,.,CASSVYRRDEKLFF,TGTGCCAGTAGTGTCTATCGGCGGGATGAAAAACTGTTTTTT
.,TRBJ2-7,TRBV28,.,CASSFGLVVPYEQYF,TGTGCCAGCAGTTTCGGTCTAGTGGTCCCCTACGAGCAGTACTTC
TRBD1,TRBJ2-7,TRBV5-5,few,CASSLRQGLNSYEQYF,TGTGCCAGCAGCCTCCGACAGGGGCTAAACTCCTACGAGCAGTACTTC
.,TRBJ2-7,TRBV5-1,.,CASSPGYRVGEQYF,TGCGCCAGCAGCCCGGGATACAGGGTAGGTGAGCAGTACTTC
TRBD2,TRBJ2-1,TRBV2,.,CASSGSGSIEQFF,TGTGCCAGCAGCGGTAGCGGGAGTATTGAGCAGTTCTTC
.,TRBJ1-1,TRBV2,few,CASFGEVNTEAFF,TGTGCCAGCTTCGGGGAGGTGAACACTGAAGCTTTCTTT
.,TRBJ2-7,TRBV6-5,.,CASRYDLGGGPSEQYF,TGTGCCAGCAGATACGACTTAGGCGGAGGGCCTTCCGAGCAGTACTTC
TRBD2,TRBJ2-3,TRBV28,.,CASSPLGRALGDTQYF,TGTGCCAGCAGCCCTCTAGGGAGGGCCCTCGGGGATACGCAGTATTTT
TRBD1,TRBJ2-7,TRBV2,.,CASSGSRTGLYEQYF,TGTGCCAGCAGTGGGTCTCGGACAGGTCTCTACGAGCAGTACTTC
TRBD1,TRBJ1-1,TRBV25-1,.,CASSRGRKTEAFF,TGTGCCAGCAGCAGGGGGCGGAAAACTGAAGCTTTCTTT
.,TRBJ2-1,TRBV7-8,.,CASKGGSYNEQFF,TGTGCCAGCAAAGGGGGATCCTACAATGAGCAGTTCTTC
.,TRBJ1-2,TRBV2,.,CARGAPYGYTF,TGTGCCAGGGGGGCTCCCTATGGCTACACCTTC
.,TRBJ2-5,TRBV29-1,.,CSVERHGGETQYF,TGCAGCGTTGAAAGGCACGGAGGGGAGACCCAGTACTTC
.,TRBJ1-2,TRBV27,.,CASSLLRGYGYTF,TGTGCCAGCAGTTTACTACGGGGGTATGGCTACACCTTC
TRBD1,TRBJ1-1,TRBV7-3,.,CANSSSGGRGLSTEAFF,TGTGCCAACAGCTCAAGTGGTGGCAGGGGGCTTTCTACTGAAGCTTTCTTT
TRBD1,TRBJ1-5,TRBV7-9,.,CASSLAGTGNQPQHF,TGTGCCAGCAGCTTAGCCGGGACAGGGAATCAGCCCCAGCATTTT
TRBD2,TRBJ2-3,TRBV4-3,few,CASSQGLAGATQYF,TGCGCCAGCAGCCAAGGACTAGCGGGAGCTACGCAGTATTTT
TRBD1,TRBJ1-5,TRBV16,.,CASSQGTGGLQPQHF,TGTGCCAGCAGCCAGGGGACAGGGGGCCTTCAGCCCCAGCATTTT
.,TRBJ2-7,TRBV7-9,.,CSSSPRDTAYEQYF,TGTTCCAGCAGTCCTAGGGACACAGCCTACGAGCAGTACTTC
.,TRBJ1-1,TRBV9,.,CASSAAGSMNTEAFF,TGTGCCAGCAGCGCGGCCGGGTCTATGAACACTGAAGCTTTCTTT
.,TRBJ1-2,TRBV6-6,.,CASSAGRGDYGYTF,TGTGCCAGCAGCGCCGGGAGGGGCGACTATGGCTACACCTTC
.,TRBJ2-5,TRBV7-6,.,CASSLELTSQETQYF,TGTGCCAGCAGCTTAGAGCTGACAAGCCAAGAGACCCAGTACTTC